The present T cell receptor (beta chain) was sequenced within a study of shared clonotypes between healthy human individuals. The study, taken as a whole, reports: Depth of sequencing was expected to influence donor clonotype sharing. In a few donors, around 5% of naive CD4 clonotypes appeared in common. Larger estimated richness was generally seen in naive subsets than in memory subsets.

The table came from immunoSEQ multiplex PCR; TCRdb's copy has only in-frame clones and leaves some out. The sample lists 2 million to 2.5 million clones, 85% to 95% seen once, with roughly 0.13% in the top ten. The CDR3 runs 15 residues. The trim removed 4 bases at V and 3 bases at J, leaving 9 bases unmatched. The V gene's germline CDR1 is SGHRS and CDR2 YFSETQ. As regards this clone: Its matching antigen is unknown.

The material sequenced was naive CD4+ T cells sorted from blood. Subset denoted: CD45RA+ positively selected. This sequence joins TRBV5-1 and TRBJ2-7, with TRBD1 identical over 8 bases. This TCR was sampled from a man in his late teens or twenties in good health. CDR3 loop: CASSPPGTGLYEQYF. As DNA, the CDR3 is TGCGCCAGCAGCCCACCCGGGACAGGACTCTACGAGCAGTACTTC.